This T cell receptor beta chain originates from a study of blood T cells in healthy people across ages (dated by TCRdb to the mid-2010s). For the study in its entirety: Template switching captured roughly one uniquely barcoded TCR beta cDNA molecule per two T cells in model experiments. Using deep sequencing normalized with unique cDNA molecular identifiers, the study measured how TCR beta repertoire diversity changes with age. The donors were divided into four age groups: young (average approximately 15 years), middle-aged (approximately 41), aged (under 70) and long-lived (roughly 88). The study analyzed two additional independent replicas of 1 million unique cDNA reads from the same blood draw for two donors, one aged 18 to 30 and one aged 80 or older.

Results the study describes overall, beyond this receptor: Compared with the aged group, more naive CD4+ T cells, fewer expanded clones and increased TCR diversity were shown by the long-lived group, suggesting age selection. Total diversity estimates from one million sequenced T cells were considered lower bounds and underestimates. Observed TCR beta diversity per million T cells fell roughly linearly with age, and a significant reduction was already apparent by age about 38. There was a strong correlation between observed TCR beta diversity and the percentage of naive T cells measured by flow cytometry. Donor CMV infection status was unknown, potentially confounding age-related changes in expanded clonotypes. Bulk unsorted PBMC profiling prevented conclusive comparison of naive and antigen-experienced compartments.

The junction carries 14 bases between V and J, which are trimmed by 6 bases and 2 bases respectively. The CDR3 runs 15 residues from the cysteine to the phenylalanine. Only the CDR3 portion is preserved as DNA: 45 bases, with reading frame beginning at the first base. Libraries were built with 5' RACE. The sequencing machine was an Illumina HiSeq 2500. A second PCR of about 7 to 12 cycles was performed with a sample-barcoded 5' primer and a J-beta primer mix. Each TCR beta cDNA molecule received a unique molecular identifier from a template-switch 5' adaptor carrying 12 random nucleotides. At least 2.5 million CDR3-containing paired-end reads were obtained from each sample. All of the RNA was converted into first-strand cDNA using the Mint cDNA synthesis kit, with a TRBC-specific oligonucleotide serving as the primer. Following uracil-DNA glycosylase treatment, a first 18-cycle PCR with universal primers M1SS and BC2_uni_R was performed on all cDNA. From the authors' description of their analysis: For normalization, 1 million high-quality reads, each with a distinct molecular identifier, were randomly selected from each sample. Reads sharing molecular identifiers were discarded rather than binned into consensus sequences. MiTCR, set to a Q25 quality threshold and the strictest error-elimination algorithm, was used for CDR3 identification, clonotype clustering and error correction. A nonparametric unseen species model using Euler transformation provided a lower-bound estimate of total TCR beta diversity. The public sequencing data were trimmed at Q25 with fastp and processed into clonotypes with MiXCR by TCRdb, which kept only in-frame beta chains. CDR3 protein sequences are deduplicated, and each keeps its most common genes and DNA. Clone size and V and J calls follow TCRdb, not the original study. For this sample the table gives some 760,000 distinct CDR3 sequences, of which about 25% were detected only once. The top ten clonotypes cover 8% to 10% of the sample.

About this clonotype itself: This clone's antigen is unknown. Within one base of it there is no much larger clone, and no base qualities were kept.

Systemically healthy Caucasian individuals from Russia, approximately 39 in total and aged about 6 to 95 years, were included as donors. Each donor gave 8 to 10 milliliters of peripheral blood, collected into EDTA-treated Vacutainer tubes. Ficoll-Paque density-gradient centrifugation was used to isolate PBMCs, with at least 6.5 million per sample. Trizol reagent was used to extract total RNA from the PBMCs, yielding at least 6 micrograms per sample. The percentages of naive CD45RAhigh/CD27high T cells were determined by flow cytometry on a PBMC aliquot from every donor. The same specimen was also included in a second study, on T cells of mothers and their children. The second study's paper adds: The donors were nine systemically healthy Caucasian individuals, made up of three mothers and their six children. cDNA synthesis used all of the extracted RNA, with roughly 1.6 ug of RNA in each 15 ul reaction. In the second PCR, the M1S primer added sample barcodes and 2-4 random nucleotides. Each mother yielded over 10 million TCR beta CDR3 reads and each child 3 million to 3.5 million reads. Thymic selection similarly shapes TCR recombination output in related and unrelated pairs, with minor effect from inherited differences. Normalized repertoire overlap in related mother-child pairs was always slightly higher than in unrelated mother-child pairs, but the difference was never significant. Persistent microchimeric T cell clones were not detected, at a sensitivity of 85 to 100 clones per million clonotypes. Deep NGS was used in the study to compare the TCR beta repertoires of mothers and children and to look for features that separate related mother-child pairs from unrelated individuals. Mothers averaged 40 +/- 4 years of age and children averaged approximately 11 +/- 4 years. After adapter ligation with NEBNext reagents, the libraries were sequenced on Illumina HiSeq 2000 with 100+100 nt paired-end reads. To prevent cross-contamination, the mother and child libraries were prepared one month apart and sequenced in separate runs. Between roughly 500,000 and 2,300,000 distinct TCR beta clonotypes were identified per donor. Naive TCR beta clonotypes were estimated from low-frequency clonotypes matched to each donor's FACS-determined naive share, without sorting.

Specimen: blood. This clonotype was obtained from a boy younger than 18 in good health. The chain is assembled from TRBV12-3 or TRBV12-4 and TRBJ1-5; a tentative D call is TRBD1 (5 bases match). The DNA sequence reads TGTGCCAGCAGCCCCGCTTGGGGCGGCAATCAGCCCCAGCATTTT. Its translation reads: CASSPAWGGNQPQHF.